This T cell receptor (beta chain) was recovered during a study of breast tumors, draining lymph nodes, adjacent tissues (dated by TCRdb to about 2016). With respect to the entire study: Breast cancer patients provided tumor, adjacent nontumor tissue and axillary lymph nodes, and the study compared the TCR beta repertoires across these three sources. In human breast cancer, the study set out to evaluate how tumor, surrounding tissue and draining lymph node repertoires relate to one another and whether T cells may move between these sites. The full study reports these points: Tumor T-cell repertoires showed less diversity than lymph node repertoires and more diversity than nontumor tissue repertoires, and tumor T-cell repertoires showed preferential V and J gene usage. In luminal-like breast cancer, tumor and nontumor tissue repertoires resembled each other significantly more than in basal-like breast cancer. The conclusion that tumor T cells originate in lymph nodes was framed as consistent with a hypothesis rather than directly demonstrated. A scenario in which most tumor T cells derive from the lymph node and then expand within tumor tissue was judged to be consistent with the data.

In the case of this clonotype: What this receptor recognizes is not known. Nothing much larger sits one base from this clone, and base qualities are not available.

The axillary draining lymph nodes of breast cancer patients were the source of the lymph node samples. Sequencing used an Illumina HiSeq 2000. Multiplex PCR amplification was used to build the TCR beta chain libraries. The amplified TCR beta chain products were analyzed by high-throughput sequencing. The public reads were reprocessed in TCRdb via fastp at Q25 and MiXCR, keeping in-frame beta chains. Duplicate CDR3 protein sequences are folded into a single record with the most common DNA and genes. The sample records 150,000 to 200,000 distinct CDR3 sequences, 30% to 35% of which are singletons. The top ten hold around 4.5% of the sample. This receptor was taken from a female donor with breast cancer. Some clones in this sample may be carry-over from other donors' samples. Source material: axillary lymph node tissue.

The nucleotides read TGTGCCAGTAGTATGGGAGATACATTTAGCTCTGGGGCCAACGTCCTGACTTTC. Its product reads: CASSMGDTFSSGANVLTF. The receptor chain draws on TRBV19 and TRBJ2-6, with TRBD2 tentatively as D gene (5 bases match). V loses 3 bases, J loses 0 bases, and the germline ends lie 15 bases apart. The CDR3 sequence holds 18 residues, the cysteine and phenylalanine included. The DNA shown is the 54-base CDR3, in frame from base 1. The germline V gene (reference sequence) supplies CDR1 LNHDA and CDR2 SQIVND.